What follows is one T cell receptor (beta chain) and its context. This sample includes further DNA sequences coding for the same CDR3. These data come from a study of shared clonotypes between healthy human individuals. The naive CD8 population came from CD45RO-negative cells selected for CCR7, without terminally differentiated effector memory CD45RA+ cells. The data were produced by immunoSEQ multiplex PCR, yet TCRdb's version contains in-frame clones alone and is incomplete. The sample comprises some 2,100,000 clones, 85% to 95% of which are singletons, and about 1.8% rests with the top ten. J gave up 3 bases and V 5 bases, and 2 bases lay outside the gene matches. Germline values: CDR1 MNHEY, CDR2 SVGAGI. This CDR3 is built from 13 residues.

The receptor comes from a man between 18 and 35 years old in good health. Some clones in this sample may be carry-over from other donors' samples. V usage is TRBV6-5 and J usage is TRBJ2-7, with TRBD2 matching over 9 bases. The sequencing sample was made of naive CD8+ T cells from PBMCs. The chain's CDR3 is CASSPSGNYEQYF. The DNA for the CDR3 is TGTGCCAGCAGTCCTAGCGGGAACTACGAGCAGTACTTC.